Each of the 6 T cell receptor beta chains below was sequenced from the same sample in a study of blood T cell repertoires in COVID-19. Data came from immunoSEQ multiplex PCR; TCRdb stores just in-frame clones and leaves some out. There are some 100,000 clones in the sample; about 80% occur only once, and around a third lies in the top ten. The material sequenced was peripheral blood. These receptors came from a man between 70 and 80 years old with active or convalescent COVID-19.

V is TRBV7-7 and J is TRBJ2-1, with unresolved D. CDR3 length: 15 amino acids. Germline CDR1 is SSHAT and CDR2 is FNYEAQ (reference sequence). V was shortened by 5 bases and J by 7 bases, with 18 bases between the two germline ends. CDR3 nucleotides: TGTGCCAGCAGCCAGAGTGGAGACCTTCGGAATGAGCAGTTCTTC. Translated, it gives CASSQSGDLRNEQFF.

This clone was observed once. The CDR3 loop is CASSLGDRRGYTF. The CDR3 coding sequence is TGTGCCAGCAGTTTGGGGGACAGACGCGGCTACACCTTC. V gene TRBV7-2 combines with J gene TRBJ1-2; 7 nucleotides line up with TRBD1. The CDR3 extends over 13 amino acids. In germline, CDR1 is SGHTA, CDR2 FQGNSA. J was trimmed by 8 bases and V by 6 bases; bases with no gene match: 9. Drawing the rest from reference TRBV7-2 and TRBJ1-2, the complete variable domain is GAGVSQSPSNKVTEKGKDVELRCDPISGHTALYWYRQSLGQGLEFLIYFQGNSAPDKSGLPSDRFSAERTGGSVSTLTIQRTQQEDSAVYLCASSLGDRRGYTFGSGTRLTVV.

The V call is TRBV7-9, the J call TRBJ2-3; TRBD1 matches at 11 bases. CDR3 length: 16 amino acids. Germline assignment: CDR1 SEHNR and CDR2 FQNEAQ (reference sequence). Germline trimming cut 5 bases from V and 6 bases from J; bases unmatched to any gene: 10. The CDR3 sequence: CASSPGQGAARDTQYF. The CDR3 DNA sequence: TGTGCCAGCAGCCCAGGACAGGGGGCCGCTAGGGATACGCAGTATTTT.

The rearrangement joins TRBV5-8 to TRBJ2-1, with a possible D match to TRBD2 (6 bases). The CDR3 has 15 residues. Trimming took off 2 bases at V and 5 bases at J, with 14 bases between the two ends. The germline V gene encodes CDR1 SGHTS and CDR2 YDEGEE. CDR3 DNA sequence: TGTGCCAGCAGCTTCACGGGACTGATTAACAATGAGCAGTTCTTC. It yields the protein CASSFTGLINNEQFF.

The CDR3 sequence: CATSRSDGANEKLFF. In nucleotides, the CDR3 is TGTGCCACCAGCAGAAGCGACGGGGCTAATGAAAAACTGTTTTTT. The genes are TRBV15 and TRBJ1-4, with D unresolved. This CDR3 contains 15 residues. Germline values: CDR1 LNHNV, CDR2 YYDKDF (reference sequence). Trimming left V 2 bases short and J 3 bases short, with 10 bases between. Using reference TRBV15 and TRBJ1-4 for the parts outside the CDR3, the full variable domain is DAMVIQNPRYQVTQFGKPVTLSCSQTLNHNVMYWYQQKSSQAPKLLFHYYDKDFNNEADTPDNFQSRRPNTSFCFLDIRSPGLGDTAMYLCATSRSDGANEKLFFGSGTQLSVL.

CDR3 DNA: TGTGCCAGCCAGAAAGGGGGTGCAGACTACGAGCAGTACTTC. Residues: CASQKGGADYEQYF. J is TRBJ2-7 and V is TRBV6-5; a weak D match, TRBD1 (6 bases). CDR1 is MNHEY and CDR2 is SVGAGI in the germline V gene. Trimming removed 8 bases at V and 3 bases at J, with 17 bases between. This CDR3 comprises 14 residues.